This T cell receptor (beta chain) stems from a study of blood T cell repertoires in COVID-19. Study background: T cells, B-cell-depleted T cells, or PBMCs supplied cDNA or gDNA.

The V and J ends lost 3 bases and 6 bases, in that order; junction bases with no gene match: 9. Germline CDR1 and CDR2: SGDLS and YYNGEE. The CDR3 totals 15 residues. The authors' processing: Nucleated cell counts were estimated from reference gene primer amplification. Generated by immunoSEQ multiplex PCR, the TCRdb table keeps only in-frame clones and is missing some. V and J calls and clone size follow that table, whereas D and trimming were derived from the DNA. This table holds about 250,000 clones, around nine tenths found once. This clonotype was obtained from a woman aged 55 to 70 who had recovered from COVID-19. Sequencing input: peripheral blood. The rearrangement uses TRBV9 and TRBJ2-3, with 8 bases aligning to TRBD2. CDR3 nucleotide sequence: TGTGCCAGCAGCGGGACTAGCACCCGTGGGGATACGCAGTATTTT. The encoded protein is CASSGTSTRGDTQYF.